This entry is about one T cell receptor (beta chain). These data belong to a study of cytotoxic CD8 clonotypes in ibrutinib-treated CLL. Target depth was 1 in 200,000 to 1 in 1 million T cells, about 10x per clonotype. Sequencing was performed with immunoSEQ multiplex PCR; in TCRdb, only in-frame clones are kept and a portion is missing. Of hundreds of thousands of clones listed, roughly 85% are singletons. Per the germline V gene, CDR1 is SGHRS and CDR2 is YFSETQ. V lost 4 bases to trimming and J lost 0 bases, with 25 bases between them. The CDR3 consists of 19 residues. This clonotype was sampled from a human donor with chronic lymphocytic leukemia. The sample in question was PBMCs, obtained before ibrutinib treatment. This sequence joins TRBV5-1 and TRBJ2-5; perhaps TRBD2 as D (6 bases). CDR3 DNA sequence: TGCGCCAGCAGCCCCACCCTACCTGCGCGACGGGGGTACCAAGAGACCCAGTACTTC. Residues: CASSPTLPARRGYQETQYF.